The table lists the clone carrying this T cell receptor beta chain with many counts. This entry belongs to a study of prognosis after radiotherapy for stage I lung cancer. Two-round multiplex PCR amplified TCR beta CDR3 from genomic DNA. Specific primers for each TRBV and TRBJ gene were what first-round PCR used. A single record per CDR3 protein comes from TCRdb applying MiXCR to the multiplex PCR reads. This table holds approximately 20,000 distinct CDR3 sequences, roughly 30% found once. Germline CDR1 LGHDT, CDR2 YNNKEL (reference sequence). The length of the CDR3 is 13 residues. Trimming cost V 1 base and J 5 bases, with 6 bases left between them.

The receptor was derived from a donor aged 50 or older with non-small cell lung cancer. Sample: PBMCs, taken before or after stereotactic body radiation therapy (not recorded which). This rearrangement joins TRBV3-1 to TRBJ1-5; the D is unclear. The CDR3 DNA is TGTGCCAGCAGCCAAGTTGGCGATCAGCCCCAGCATTTT. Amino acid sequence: CASSQVGDQPQHF.